This TCR beta chain was sequenced for a study of CD8+CD57+ T cells in acquired aplastic anemia. Across the whole study: Recorded DNA amounts for sorted CD4+ and CD8+ cells had an average of 3.2 ug.

Sequencing involved patients with CD8+CD57+ cell expansion previously shown by flow cytometry. Researchers used genomic DNA as the template to profile TCR beta VDJ and CDR3. Each CDR3 protein gets one entry after TCRdb re-called the reads with MiXCR. Of 200,000 to 250,000 distinct CDR3 sequences detected, around 49% appear once; the ten largest clones hold 20%. This clonotype was counted a few times. The sample consisted of sorted CD4+, CD8+, or CD8+CD57+ T cells (not recorded which) from PBMCs. This receptor was obtained from a human donor with aplastic anemia.

CDR3 protein: CASGLVHGSPGAEKLFF. The DNA of the CDR3 is TGTGCTAGTGGTTTGGTACATGGGTCCCCCGGGGCGGAAAAACTGTTTTTT. This sequence joins TRBV12-5 and TRBJ1-4; D is perhaps TRBD1 (5 bases). Deletions cut 0 bases from V and 8 bases from J, with 19 bases between. The CDR3 contains 17 residues. CDR1 LGHNT and CDR2 FRNRAP come from the germline V gene. Using reference TRBV12-5 and TRBJ1-4 for the parts outside the CDR3, the full variable domain is DARVTQTPRHKVTEMGQEVTMRCQPILGHNTVFWYRQTMMQGLELLAYFRNRAPLDDSGMPKDRFSAEMPDATLATLKIQPSEPRDSAVYFCASGLVHGSPGAEKLFFGSGTQLSVL.